Presented here are 23 T cell receptor beta chains from one specimen sequenced in a study of memory CD4+ T cells and cytomegalovirus serostatus. The sort gate was single viable CD3+CD4+CD8-CD45RO+ cells for memory CD4+ T cells. Produced via immunoSEQ multiplex PCR; TCRdb's table is partial and in-frame only. The sample carries around 41,000 clones, 60% to 85% recorded once. The sample taken for sequencing was memory CD4+ T cells from blood. The receptors derive from an adult in good health and CMV-seronegative.

V and J are TRBV6-5 and TRBJ2-7; the match to TRBD2 covers 11 bases. Germline V gene lookup returns CDR1 MNHEY and CDR2 SVGAGI. V was pared by 5 bases and J by 6 bases, with 6 bases of the junction left unmatched. This CDR3 is 14 amino acids long. The CDR3 here is CASSAGGTSGEQYF. The CDR3 DNA is TGTGCCAGCAGTGCCGGGGGGACTAGCGGCGAGCAGTACTTC.

The CDR3 coding sequence is TGTGCCAGCAGTGAGGGGTCTAGTGGCTACACCTTC. Translation: CASSEGSSGYTF. The rearrangement joins TRBV6-1 to TRBJ1-2, with unresolved D. The CDR3 extends over 12 amino acids. Germline loops: CDR1 MNHNS, CDR2 SASEGT. V dropped 3 bases and J dropped 7 bases, with 9 bases sitting between them.

The rearrangement links TRBV2 to TRBJ2-1, with D unclear. Germline-derived CDR1 and CDR2 are SNHLY and FYNNEI. CDR3 length: 13 amino acids. Trimming left V 6 bases short and J 6 bases short, with 12 bases between. The CDR3 DNA reads TGTGCCAGCAGCAAAGAGAAATCCAATGAGCAGTTCTTC. It translates to CASSKEKSNEQFF.

The rearrangement links TRBV27 to TRBJ2-2, with D uncertain. The germline V and J ends were trimmed by 9 bases and 0 bases, with 11 bases remaining between them. CDR1 and CDR2 from the germline V gene are MNHEY and SMNVEV (reference sequence). The CDR3 extends over 14 amino acids. The chain's CDR3 is CARSDTANTGELFF. The CDR3 nucleotides read TGTGCCAGGTCCGACACCGCGAACACCGGGGAGCTGTTTTTT.

This clone has a handful of counts. The J gene is TRBJ1-1, the V gene TRBV5-4, with TRBD1 identical over 8 bases. Germline V lookup: CDR1 SGHNT, CDR2 YYREEE (reference sequence). V lost 0 bases to trimming and J lost 4 bases; unmatched junction nucleotides: 5. The CDR3 covers 15 residues. The chain's CDR3 is CASSLGDRGITEAFF. DNA of the CDR3: TGTGCCAGCAGCTTGGGCGACAGGGGAATCACTGAAGCTTTCTTT.

This chain joins TRBV7-9 and TRBJ2-1; TRBD2 aligns across 9 bases. J was trimmed by 9 bases and V by 2 bases; bases with no gene match: 8. The CDR3 has 15 amino acids. Germline CDR1 reads SEHNR; CDR2 reads FQNEAQ (reference sequence). As DNA, the CDR3 is TGTGCCAGCAGCTTAATCGCGGGAGGGCCGCGTGAGCAGTTCTTC. It codes for CASSLIAGGPREQFF.

The rearrangement joins TRBV10-3 to TRBJ1-2, with TRBD1 matching over 7 bases. The CDR3 consists of 15 residues. Germline values: CDR1 ENHRY, CDR2 SYGVKD. Losses at the gene ends were 0 bases for V and 8 bases for J; bases not matched to a gene: 9. CDR3 loop: CAISESRAQGDGYTF. CDR3 coding DNA: TGTGCCATCAGTGAGTCGAGGGCCCAGGGGGACGGCTACACCTTC.

This chain links TRBV18 with TRBJ2-7, with 15 bases lining up with TRBD2. The CDR3 has 17 residues. CDR1 is KGHSH and CDR2 is LQKENI in the germline V gene. Trimming removed 0 bases from V and 4 bases from J; junction bases left unmatched: 4. The DNA for the CDR3 is TGTGCCAGCTCACCACCGGGACTAGCGGGAGGATTATACGAGCAGTACTTC. Translating it yields CASSPPGLAGGLYEQYF.

V and J are TRBV28 and TRBJ2-7; D is unresolved. Germline V gene lookup returns CDR1 MDHEN and CDR2 SYDVKM. This CDR3 contains 12 residues. V was trimmed by 10 bases and J by 2 bases, leaving 12 bases between them. CDR3 sequence (DNA): TGTGCCACGTCCAGGAAGGCCTACGAGCAGTACTTC. Its protein product is CATSRKAYEQYF.

The CDR3 loop is CASRIGGTYNEQFF. The CDR3 coding sequence is TGCGCCAGCAGGATCGGCGGGACCTACAATGAGCAGTTCTTC. J is TRBJ2-1 and V is TRBV5-1; D is possibly TRBD2 (6 bases). The V end was cut by 5 bases, the J end by 2 bases, with 11 bases between. Germline CDR1 SGHRS, CDR2 YFSETQ. This CDR3 spans 14 amino acids. Together with reference TRBV5-1 and TRBJ2-1, the CDR3 gives the full variable domain: KAGVTQTPRYLIKTRGQQVTLSCSPISGHRSVSWYQQTPGQGLQFLFEYFSETQRNKGNFPGRFSGRQFSNSRSEMNVSTLELGDSALYLCASRIGGTYNEQFFGPGTRLTVL.

J is TRBJ2-7 and V is TRBV27, with 11 bases aligning to TRBD1. The CDR3 runs to 13 residues. Germline loops: CDR1 MNHEY, CDR2 SMNVEV (reference sequence). After removal of 8 bases from V and 4 bases from J, the junction contained 4 bases not matched to a gene. CDR3 protein: CASWTGGGYEQYF. The CDR3 DNA is TGTGCCAGCTGGACAGGGGGCGGATACGAGCAGTACTTC.

This clone was seen a few times. This chain joins TRBV5-1 and TRBJ1-1, with 7 positions matching TRBD1. V gave up 4 bases and J gave up 1 base; unmatched junction bases: 7. Germline V gives CDR1 SGHRS, CDR2 YFSETQ. The length of the CDR3 is 15 residues. As DNA, the CDR3 is TGCGCCAGCAGCCCCTTAGGGGGCGCGAACACTGAAGCTTTCTTT. This codes for CASSPLGGANTEAFF.

This clone was observed once. This chain connects TRBV28 to TRBJ1-2; D unresolved. The germline V and J ends were trimmed by 6 bases and 2 bases, with 7 bases remaining between them. The germline V gene encodes CDR1 MDHEN and CDR2 SYDVKM. This CDR3 is built from 12 residues. In nucleotides, the CDR3 is TGTGCCAGCAGCCTAGACAACTATGGCTACACCTTC. Protein: CASSLDNYGYTF.

The genes are TRBV30 and TRBJ1-6; the match to TRBD1 covers 10 bases. CDR1 is GTSNPN and CDR2 is SVGIG in the germline V gene (reference sequence). CDR3 length: 13 amino acids. The junction had 6 bases not matched to a gene; V was cut back by 8 bases and J by 8 bases. The CDR3 DNA follows: TGTGCCGGTGACAGGGGGCTCGATTCACCCCTCCACTTT. Its translation: CAGDRGLDSPLHF.

The chain has TRBV9 and TRBJ2-6, with 10 bases aligning to TRBD1. The CDR3 is made up of 17 amino acids. Germline CDR1 reads SGDLS; CDR2 reads YYNGEE. Trimming took 4 bases from V and 4 from J; bases not matched to a gene: 8. CDR3 coding DNA: TGTGCCAGCAGCACAAAGACAGGGGGCTCAGGGGCCAACGTCCTGACTTTC. Protein sequence: CASSTKTGGSGANVLTF.

The V and J genes are TRBV7-8 and TRBJ2-1, with D unresolved. Trimming shortened V by 1 base and J by 9 bases, and 13 bases separated the two germline ends. CDR1 is SGHVS, CDR2 FQNEAQ, per germline. The CDR3 is 14 amino acids. The CDR3, as DNA: TGTGCCAGCAGCTTAGTTGTACGAGCGTCTGAGCAGTTCTTC. It encodes CASSLVVRASEQFF. Together with reference TRBV7-8 and TRBJ2-1, the CDR3 gives the full variable domain: GAGVSQSPRYKVAKRGQDVALRCDPISGHVSLFWYQQALGQGPEFLTYFQNEAQLDKSGLPSDRFFAERPEGSVSTLKIQRTQQEDSAVYLCASSLVVRASEQFFGPGTRLTVL.

The chain has TRBV2 and TRBJ1-5; 7 bases match TRBD1. The CDR3 totals 14 residues. Germline V gives CDR1 SNHLY, CDR2 FYNNEI. Trimming cost V 2 bases and J 5 bases; bases outside gene matches: 3. CDR3 loop: CASSERQGDQPQHF. CDR3 nucleotide sequence: TGTGCCAGCAGTGAAAGACAGGGAGATCAGCCCCAGCATTTT. Complete variable domain (other parts from reference TRBV2 and TRBJ1-5): EPEVTQTPSHQVTQMGQEVILRCVPISNHLYFYWYRQILGQKVEFLVSFYNNEISEKSEIFDDQFSVERPDGSNFTLKIRSTKLEDSAMYFCASSERQGDQPQHFGDGTRLSIL.

Only one count was recorded for this clone. The genes are TRBV7-9 and TRBJ2-2; a weak D match, TRBD2 (5 bases). V was pared by 4 bases and J by 7 bases, with 25 bases between. CDR3 length: 18 amino acids. Germline V gives CDR1 SEHNR, CDR2 FQNEAQ (reference sequence). The CDR3 nucleotides read TGTGCCAGCAGCTCCTCAACTGGACTGGCTCAGGATGGCGGGGAGCTGTTTTTT. It codes for CASSSSTGLAQDGGELFF.

A few counts support this clone. The gene calls are TRBV5-4 and TRBJ2-7; the match to TRBD2 covers 7 bases. J was trimmed by 5 bases and V by 4 bases; bases with no gene match: 6. Germline V gene sequence: CDR1 SGHNT, CDR2 YYREEE (reference sequence). This CDR3 contains 13 residues. This chain's CDR3 is CASSPWGGHEQYF. CDR3 DNA sequence: TGTGCCAGCAGCCCGTGGGGGGGACACGAGCAGTACTTC.

The chain carries TRBV30 and TRBJ2-7; D gene ambiguous. V gave up 3 bases and J gave up 2 bases, with 11 bases separating them. The CDR3 spans 13 residues. Germline assignment: CDR1 GTSNPN and CDR2 SVGIG (reference sequence). In nucleotides, the CDR3 is TGTGCCTGGAGGCCTACGGGTCCCTACGAGCAGTACTTC. Amino acid sequence: CAWRPTGPYEQYF.

The chain recombines TRBV30 with TRBJ2-7; no clear D. Germline CDR1 and CDR2: GTSNPN and SVGIG (reference sequence). This CDR3 contains 13 residues. V lost 4 bases to trimming and J lost 0 bases, with 10 bases between them. CDR3 DNA sequence: TGTGCCTGGATCCGGAGCAGCTCCTACGAGCAGTACTTC. It translates to CAWIRSSSYEQYF.

This chain joins TRBV5-1 and TRBJ1-1; 7 bases agree with TRBD1. The germline CDR1 and CDR2 sequences are SGHRS and YFSETQ. The CDR3 runs 16 residues. J was trimmed by 6 bases and V by 4 bases; bases with no gene match: 15. For the CDR3, the DNA is TGCGCCAGCAGCCCCAGCCCTATAGGACAGGCCGCTGAAGCTTTCTTT. Encoded protein: CASSPSPIGQAAEAFF. Together with reference TRBV5-1 and TRBJ1-1, the CDR3 gives the full variable domain: KAGVTQTPRYLIKTRGQQVTLSCSPISGHRSVSWYQQTPGQGLQFLFEYFSETQRNKGNFPGRFSGRQFSNSRSEMNVSTLELGDSALYLCASSPSPIGQAAEAFFGQGTRLTVV.

The CDR3 nucleotides read TGTGCCAGCAGTTCAGGGGGTCTGAATTACGAGCAGTACTTC. It encodes CASSSGGLNYEQYF. This chain links TRBV28 with TRBJ2-7; TRBD1 matches at 7 bases. Germline CDR1 and CDR2: MDHEN and SYDVKM. The CDR3 is made up of 14 amino acids. After removal of 4 bases from V and 4 bases from J, the junction contained 7 bases not matched to a gene.